This T cell receptor (beta chain) was observed in a study of T cell responses to AZD1222 COVID-19 vaccine (dated by TCRdb to the early 2020s). Looking at the study overall: A total of 233 trial participants underwent TCR sequencing, of whom nearly 210 received two doses of AZD1222 and about 25 received two doses of the MenACWY control vaccine. Trial participants were enrolled into age subgroups of 18-55, 56-69 and 70-plus years, which contained 148, 28 and 57 TCR-sequenced participants, respectively. What the research found in general, with its limitations: Only 5 to 7 AZD1222 recipients were SARS-CoV-2 seropositive at baseline, limiting conclusions about previously exposed vaccinees. CD4 TCRs associated with the vaccine covered the entire spike protein, and the dominant responses were in regions 160-218 and 743-854. Because no samples from the day 14 peak response were available, repertoires could be characterized only after the peak T cell response. After two AZD1222 doses, both the breadth and the depth of spike-specific TCRs were significantly higher than at day 0 and than in MenACWY recipients. In the small 56-69-year group, the increase in depth fell short of significance, most likely because of low power. Participants were mostly white British, with more females than males. The authors suggested clonal diversity may have been underestimated. Nearly half of unique spike-specific TCRs reportedly recognized epitopes outside regions mutated in the B.1.351 and B.1.1.7 variants.

A remark on this clone: Its antigen remains undetermined. No base qualities exist here, and no much larger clone lies one base off it.

The CDR3 goes from the cysteine to the phenylalanine over 14 residues. Just CDR3 DNA is preserved here, 42 bases in frame from base 1. V and J are truncated by 8 bases and 1 base respectively, leaving an intervening sequence of 11 bases. CDR1 and CDR2 were assigned from the germline V gene as MNHEY and SVGAGI. The CDR3 regions of human TCRbeta chains were analyzed by immunosequencing. The study's processing was this. TCRs in the repertoires were compared against a reference library of SARS-CoV-2-specific TCRs that had been generated with the MIRA antigen-specificity platform. Breadth meant the fraction of unique TCRs that were SARS-CoV-2-associated, whereas depth meant the fraction of total T cells that were SARS-CoV-2-associated. Using the MIRA data, each spike-specific TCR was mapped to the spike region that the TCR reacts to and placed in a CD4 or CD8 class. Log10-transformed breadth and depth values were compared by one-way ANOVA with Sidak's multiple comparisons tests. TCRdb holds this immuneACCESS table with in-frame rearrangements only. Some clones are missing; in checked studies, unresolved V genes explain under half, and the rest has no known cause. V and J calls and clone size are as listed in that table; D and trimming were resolved from the DNA. The sample table contains hundreds of thousands of clones; only one count was recorded for 94% of them. The ten largest clones add up to 0.55% of the sample.

The intended sense of this specimen's time point label: about 28 days (+/-7) after the second vaccine dose. AZD1222 recipients with second doses at about 4 weeks or about 12 weeks were pooled, because spike-specific TCR depth and breadth did not differ between schedules. Vaccinee samples were obtained from the UK trials COV001 and COV002, which included a single-blind randomized controlled phase 2/3 trial of AZD1222 (ChAdOx1 nCoV-19) in healthy adults. For TCRbeta chain sequencing, PBMC samples from trial participants were taken at day 0 and at day 28 after the second dose. The chain was built from TRBV6-5 and TRBJ2-2, with TRBD2 as a weak D call on 6 bases. This receptor was obtained from an adult who received the AZD1222 COVID-19 vaccine. Source: peripheral blood, taken 28 days after the second AZD1222 dose. The nucleotide sequence reads as follows: TGTGCCAGCGGTCGGGAGTGGAACACCGGGGAGCTGTTTTTT. Translation gives CASGREWNTGELFF.